This passage covers 9 T cell receptor beta chains from one sample sequenced in a study of T cell responses to AZD1222 COVID-19 vaccine. TCRdb keeps only in-frame clones here, not all; method: immunoSEQ multiplex PCR. This sample has 95,000 to 150,000 clones; about nine tenths occur once, and the top ten carry approximately 1.2%. This sample comprised peripheral blood, obtained on day 0 of AZD1222 vaccination. All receptors come from an adult in good health.

Points on this clone: The junction differs from germline at one of its ends, possibly a read error. Other DNA sequences in the same sample also yield this CDR3. The rearrangement joins TRBV3-1 (or the pseudogene TRBV3-2) to TRBJ2-3, with 10 bases that match TRBD2. CDR3 length: 15 amino acids. Per the germline V gene, CDR1 is LGHDT and CDR2 is YNNKEL (reference sequence). This chain's CDR3 is CASSSSGGSTDTQYF. As DNA, the CDR3 is TGTGCCAGCAGCTCTAGCGGGGGAAGCACAGATACACAGTATTTT.

The J gene is TRBJ1-2, the V gene TRBV6-5; D is possibly TRBD1 (5 bases). The V gene lost 6 bases and the J gene lost 8 bases, with 19 bases spanning the gap. This CDR3 is built from 14 residues. From germline, CDR1 is MNHEY and CDR2 SVGAGI. This CDR3 is CASSFLGPDLGYTF. CDR3 in DNA: TGTGCCAGCAGCTTCCTGGGACCTGACCTGGGCTACACCTTC.

The chain recombines TRBV15 with TRBJ1-3, with D perhaps matching TRBD1 (5 bases). The CDR3 length is 16 residues. V was cut by 1 base and J by 3 bases, with 13 bases left in between. The V gene's germline CDR1 is LNHNV and CDR2 YYDKDF (reference sequence). The CDR3 is CATSRATGDFGNTIYF. In DNA, the CDR3 is TGTGCCACCAGCAGAGCTACAGGTGACTTTGGAAACACCATATATTTT. Complete variable domain (other parts from reference TRBV15 and TRBJ1-3): DAMVIQNPRYQVTQFGKPVTLSCSQTLNHNVMYWYQQKSSQAPKLLFHYYDKDFNNEADTPDNFQSRRPNTSFCFLDIRSPGLGDTAMYLCATSRATGDFGNTIYFGEGSWLTVV.

The V call is TRBV6-1, the J call TRBJ1-1; a weak D match, TRBD1 (5 bases). V lost 3 bases to trimming and J lost 5 bases, with 16 bases between them. The CDR3 runs 15 residues. Germline loops: CDR1 MNHNS, CDR2 SASEGT. The CDR3 DNA sequence: TGTGCCAGCAGTGACAGGCCCCGGGGGTATACTGAAGCTTTCTTT. Amino acids: CASSDRPRGYTEAFF.

The V gene is TRBV10-3, the J gene TRBJ2-3; D uncertain. Germline V CDR1 and CDR2: ENHRY, SYGVKD. This CDR3 has 12 amino acids. V gave up 6 bases and J gave up 3 bases, with 7 bases separating them. The DNA of the CDR3 is TGTGCCATCAGCGTCGGTACAGATACGCAGTATTTT. Amino acid sequence: CAISVGTDTQYF.

The chain employs TRBV9 and TRBJ2-2, with a tentative D call TRBD1 (7 bases). In germline, CDR1 is SGDLS, CDR2 YYNGEE. V dropped 3 bases and J dropped 3 bases, with 15 bases sitting between them. The CDR3 has 16 residues. In DNA form, the CDR3 reads TGTGCCAGCAGCGAGAGCCAGGGGGACTACACCGGGGAGCTGTTTTTT. Translation gives CASSESQGDYTGELFF.

V usage is TRBV5-6 and J usage is TRBJ1-4; D ambiguous. V was trimmed by 5 bases and J by 4 bases, leaving 12 bases between them. Germline V gene sequence: CDR1 SGHDT, CDR2 YYEEEE. There are 14 residues in the CDR3. CDR3 DNA sequence: TGTGCCAGCAGTCCAGCCTCGTATAATGAAAAACTGTTTTTT. It translates to CASSPASYNEKLFF. Full variable domain (remainder filled in from reference TRBV5-6 and TRBJ1-4): DAGVTQSPTHLIKTRGQQVTLRCSPKSGHDTVSWYQQALGQGPQFIFQYYEEEERQRGNFPDRFSGHQFPNYSSELNVNALLLGDSALYLCASSPASYNEKLFFGSGTQLSVL.

The V call is TRBV6-2 or TRBV6-3, the J call TRBJ1-2, with 10 bases lining up with TRBD1. V was pared by 5 bases and J by 4 bases, with 10 bases of the junction left unmatched. The CDR3 loop spans 16 amino acids. The germline gives CDR1 MNHEY, CDR2 SVGEGT. The CDR3 nucleotides read TGTGCCAGCAGTGGCGCCGGGACAGGGGTTACCTATGGCTACACCTTC. Encoded protein: CASSGAGTGVTYGYTF.

The V and J genes are TRBV19 and TRBJ1-5; D unresolved. Trimming shortened V by 2 bases and J by 2 bases, and 10 bases separated the two germline ends. Germline CDR1 LNHDA, CDR2 SQIVND (reference sequence). The CDR3 consists of 15 residues. CDR3 loop: CASSITMVGNQPQHF. The CDR3 DNA sequence: TGTGCCAGTAGTATAACGATGGTCGGCAATCAGCCCCAGCATTTT.